The 22 T cell receptor beta chains below come from one sample, sequenced in a study of blood T cell repertoires in COVID-19 (dated by TCRdb to 2018 to 2021). Library generation was performed with the immunoSEQ multiplex PCR assay. In its TCRdb copy, this immuneACCESS table keeps in-frame sequences only and misses some clones. Where compared with another copy, unresolved V genes explain less than half of these, and the others have no known cause. This sample lists 85,000 to 95,000 clones; about 82% were detected once. 20% to 30% of the sample is held by the ten biggest clonotypes. Sequences were obtained from peripheral blood. These TCRs come from a human donor in a cohort sampled during active COVID-19.

The chain uses TRBV3-1 (or the pseudogene TRBV3-2) and TRBJ1-2, with unresolved D. This CDR3 is built from 19 residues. CDR1 and CDR2 (germline): LGHDT, YNNKEL (reference sequence). The ends were cut back, 1 base at V and 5 bases at J, with 26 bases in the middle. The CDR3 is CASSQGPTARGSTRYGYTF. CDR3 DNA sequence: TGTGCCAGCAGCCAAGGCCCGACGGCAAGAGGCTCGACCAGATATGGCTACACCTTC.

The chain is built from TRBV4-3 and TRBJ2-2; D uncertain. Germline V gene lookup returns CDR1 LGHNA and CDR2 YSLEER. The CDR3 totals 12 residues. V was cut by 5 bases and J by 7 bases, with 8 bases left in between. CDR3 nucleotide sequence: TGCGCCAGCAGCTTAAAAAACGGGGAGCTGTTTTTT. It translates to CASSLKNGELFF.

This chain uses TRBV14 with TRBJ1-2; D uncertain. This CDR3 is 16 amino acids long. The germline CDR1 and CDR2 sequences are SGHDN and FVKESK. Trimming took off 4 bases at V and 6 bases at J, with 21 bases between the two ends. CDR3 loop: CASSRHPGGMGDGYTF. DNA for the CDR3: TGTGCCAGCAGCCGCCACCCTGGAGGGATGGGCGATGGCTACACCTTC. The entire variable domain, with the rest obtained from reference TRBV14 and TRBJ1-2, is as follows: EAGVTQFPSHSVIEKGQTVTLRCDPISGHDNLYWYRRVMGKEIKFLLHFVKESKQDESGMPNNRFLAERTGGTYSTLKVQPAELEDSGVYFCASSRHPGGMGDGYTFGSGTRLTVV.

The V gene is TRBV4-3, the J gene TRBJ1-5, with a possible D match to TRBD1 (6 bases). Per germline, CDR1 LGHNA and CDR2 YSLEER. The germline V and J ends were trimmed by 0 bases and 9 bases, with 15 bases remaining between them. The CDR3 contains 15 residues. The CDR3 sequence: CASSQDRQDLGPQHF. The CDR3 DNA follows: TGCGCCAGCAGCCAAGATAGACAGGACCTCGGGCCCCAGCATTTT.

The V gene is TRBV7-2, the J gene TRBJ2-1; D not resolved. This CDR3 contains 13 residues. Trimming removed 7 bases at V and 0 bases at J, with 7 bases between. Germline V gene lookup returns CDR1 SGHTA and CDR2 FQGNSA. The CDR3 DNA sequence: TGTGCCAGCAACTCGGGCTCCTACAATGAGCAGTTCTTC. This codes for CASNSGSYNEQFF. The complete variable domain, with remaining parts taken from reference TRBV7-2 and TRBJ2-1, reads GAGVSQSPSNKVTEKGKDVELRCDPISGHTALYWYRQSLGQGLEFLIYFQGNSAPDKSGLPSDRFSAERTGGSVSTLTIQRTQQEDSAVYLCASNSGSYNEQFFGPGTRLTVL.

Concerning this clone: The DNA is left out, because the CDR3 cannot be placed on it with certainty; the CDR3 is given as TCRdb lists it. This chain uses TRBV27 with TRBJ2-5; the D call of TRBD2 is as the table states it, not checked on the DNA. Counting both end residues, the CDR3 totals 14 amino acids. Germline V CDR1 and CDR2: MNHEY, SMNVEV (reference sequence). CDR3 loop: CASSFGAGGETQYF.

In its sample, this clone was seen a few times. The gene calls are TRBV6-2 or TRBV6-3 and TRBJ1-1; weak D call: TRBD1 (5 bases). V lost 6 bases and J 1 base, leaving 21 bases between the germline ends. CDR1 and CDR2 from the germline V gene are MNHEY and SVGEGT. There are 17 residues in the CDR3. CDR3 in amino acids: CASSPREGFRPNTEAFF. The CDR3 DNA follows: TGTGCCAGCAGCCCTCGGGAGGGGTTCCGGCCGAACACTGAAGCTTTCTTT.

This clone was counted a single time. The chain joins TRBV27 to TRBJ2-7; perhaps TRBD1 as D (5 bases). The V end was cut by 0 bases, the J end by 2 bases, with 8 bases between. This CDR3 contains 14 residues. Germline-derived CDR1 and CDR2 are MNHEY and SMNVEV (reference sequence). CDR3 nucleotide sequence: TGTGCCAGCAGTTTATCGCTCAGGGCCTACGAGCAGTACTTC. This sequence encodes CASSLSLRAYEQYF.

V gene TRBV9 combines with J gene TRBJ2-7, with TRBD1 as a possible D gene (6 bases). The CDR3 consists of 14 residues. The germline V gene encodes CDR1 SGDLS and CDR2 YYNGEE. Trimming pared 6 bases from V and 6 bases from J, leaving 19 bases between. CDR3 region: CASNGGQATAEQYF. The CDR3, as DNA: TGTGCCAGCAATGGGGGCCAAGCAACGGCCGAGCAGTACTTC. Looking up the rest from reference TRBV9 and TRBJ2-7 gives the full variable domain: DSGVTQTPKHLITATGQRVTLRCSPRSGDLSVYWYQQSLDQGLQFLIQYYNGEERAKGNILERFSAQQFPDLHSELNLSSLELGDSALYFCASNGGQATAEQYFGPGTRLTVT.

This clone was picked up a small number of times. The V gene is TRBV19, the J gene TRBJ1-2; no definite D call. Germline CDR1 reads LNHDA; CDR2 reads SQIVND (reference sequence). V was pared by 2 bases and J by 8 bases, with 18 bases between. The CDR3 covers 15 residues. The DNA for the CDR3 is TGTGCCAGTAGTATACAGGCTGAGGGAGCCGGGGGCTACACCTTC. Translating gives CASSIQAEGAGGYTF.

This clone was seen only once. The gene calls are TRBV4-2 and TRBJ2-6; the match to TRBD1 covers 12 bases. The germline CDR1 and CDR2 sequences are LGHNA and YNFKEQ. V was clipped by 2 bases and J by 4 bases; unmatched bases: 6. This CDR3 is 18 amino acids long. CDR3 sequence reads: CASSQQGQGAGGANVLTF. Written as DNA, the CDR3 is TGTGCCAGCAGCCAACAGGGACAGGGGGCAGGAGGGGCCAACGTCCTGACTTTC.

The V and J genes are TRBV5-5 and TRBJ2-1, with TRBD2 as a possible D gene (5 bases). The ends were cut back, 0 bases at V and 1 base at J, with 11 bases in the middle. Germline V gene data show CDR1 as SGHKS and CDR2 as YYEKEE (reference sequence). The CDR3 sequence is 16 residues long. CDR3 residues: CASSLAVQRSYNEQFF. The CDR3, as DNA: TGTGCCAGCAGCTTGGCCGTCCAGCGGTCCTACAATGAGCAGTTCTTC.

The chain employs TRBV3-1 (or the pseudogene TRBV3-2) and TRBJ2-7, with TRBD2 matching 9 bases. Looked up from germline, CDR1 is LGHDT and CDR2 is YNNKEL (reference sequence). The CDR3 has 15 amino acids. V trimming: 1 base; J trimming: 0 bases; junction bases outside the gene matches: 1. The CDR3 DNA follows: TGTGCCAGCAGCCAAGTTAGCGGGAGCTCCTACGAGCAGTACTTC. Translating it yields CASSQVSGSSYEQYF.

The chain uses TRBV11-2 and TRBJ2-5, with 9 positions matching TRBD2. The CDR3 spans 16 residues. Germline loops: CDR1 SGHAT, CDR2 FQNNGV. The trim removed 5 bases at V and 5 bases at J, leaving 12 bases unmatched. Here the CDR3 reads CASSTGETSGRETQYF. CDR3 nucleotide sequence: TGTGCCAGCAGCACGGGGGAGACTAGCGGCCGGGAGACCCAGTACTTC.

J is TRBJ2-5 and V is TRBV9; tentative D call: TRBD2 (6 bases). Trimming took off 0 bases at V and 5 bases at J, with 11 bases between the two ends. The CDR3 loop spans 14 amino acids. The germline CDR1 and CDR2 sequences are SGDLS and YYNGEE. Written as DNA, the CDR3 is TGTGCCAGCAGCGTAGGTGGGGGGAAGGAGACCCAGTACTTC. It translates to CASSVGGGKETQYF.

This clone was detected a few times. This chain uses TRBV6-2 or TRBV6-3 with TRBJ2-1, with 9 nucleotides matching TRBD1. CDR1 and CDR2 (germline): MNHEY, SVGEGT. J was trimmed by 7 bases and V by 0 bases; bases with no gene match: 7. CDR3 length: 16 residues. CDR3 nucleotide sequence: TGTGCCAGCAGTTACTCGATACAGGGGGCATTGAATGAGCAGTTCTTC. Encoded protein: CASSYSIQGALNEQFF.

The rearrangement links TRBV12-3 or TRBV12-4 to TRBJ2-3; a possible D gene is TRBD2 (6 bases). The CDR3 has 12 amino acids. Between the trimmed V and J ends, which lost 5 bases and 3 bases, there was a span of 6 bases. This CDR3 reads CASSGGTDTQYF. In DNA, the CDR3 is TGTGCCAGCAGTGGGGGGACAGATACGCAGTATTTT.

J is TRBJ1-3 and V is TRBV30; no reliable D call. The CDR3 consists of 15 residues. CDR1 is GTSNPN and CDR2 is SVGIG in the germline V gene (reference sequence). Deletions cut 0 bases from V and 0 bases from J, with 9 bases between. The CDR3 coding sequence is TGTGCCTGGAGTGTTCGCGGGATCTCTGGAAACACCATATATTTT. As protein: CAWSVRGISGNTIYF.

The chain employs TRBV9 and TRBJ2-5; 8 bases are shared with TRBD1. The J segment lost 0 bases and the V segment lost 0 bases, leaving 4 bases of the junction unmatched. Germline V gives CDR1 SGDLS, CDR2 YYNGEE. This CDR3 is built from 16 residues. The CDR3 region has the DNA TGTGCCAGCAGCGTAGGGGCAGGGGGCCACCAAGAGACCCAGTACTTC. It specifies CASSVGAGGHQETQYF.

The genes are TRBV6-5 and TRBJ2-5, with 7 bases lining up with TRBD1. The ends lost 6 bases at V and 3 bases at J; junction bases unmatched: 4. The germline CDR1 and CDR2 sequences are MNHEY and SVGAGI. The CDR3 spans 13 residues. DNA of the CDR3: TGTGCCAGCAGCAACACAGGGGAAGAGACCCAGTACTTC. This encodes CASSNTGEETQYF.

V is TRBV28 and J is TRBJ2-3; D is ambiguous. Trimming removed 5 bases from V and 8 bases from J, with 14 bases in between. The CDR3 covers 13 residues. The V gene's germline CDR1 is MDHEN and CDR2 SYDVKM. The CDR3 coding sequence is TGTGCCAGCAGTCCTCCGTCCGAGGCTACGCAGTATTTT. Translating it yields CASSPPSEATQYF.

This chain uses TRBV6-5 with TRBJ1-1; 8 positions agree with TRBD1. V lost 5 bases, J lost 1 base, and 6 bases stayed unmatched. The germline gives CDR1 MNHEY, CDR2 SVGAGI. The CDR3 sequence is 15 residues long. This chain's CDR3 is CASSPWTGPNTEAFF. As DNA, the CDR3 is TGTGCCAGCAGTCCTTGGACAGGGCCGAACACTGAAGCTTTCTTT.